These T cell receptor beta chains were read from a single sample in a study of T cells after yellow fever vaccination. TCRdb called the 5' RACE reads again in MiXCR, with one record for every CDR3 protein. This table has roughly 250,000 distinct CDR3 sequences, approximately 12% appearing once. The specimen comprised CD4+ T cells sorted from PBMCs, sampled 45 days after the yellow fever booster vaccination. The source is a man younger than 45 who received the YFV17D yellow fever vaccine. Both conserved end residues are part of each CDR3. The D gene is left open where the match is weak. Clone size is shown for a subset of rows, as once, few, many or a class of expanded clone.

d_call j_call clone_size v_call cdr3_nt cdr3_aa
- TRBJ2-3 - TRBV5-1 TGCGCCAGCAGCCCCCGTTTGGGCGCCACAGATACGCAGTATTTT CASSPRLGATDTQYF
TRBD2 TRBJ2-1 - TRBV7-3 TGTGCCAGCAGCTTAGACGGGAGGGCCCGACATGAGCAGTTCTTC CASSLDGRARHEQFF
- TRBJ2-2 - TRBV11-2 TGTGCCAGCAGCTATAAACAGAGCACCGGGGAGCTGTTTTTT CASSYKQSTGELFF
TRBD1 TRBJ1-5 - TRBV5-5 TGTGCCAGCAGCTCAACGGGACAGGGCCAGCCCCAGCATTTT CASSSTGQGQPQHF
TRBD2 TRBJ2-1 few TRBV7-2 TGTGCCAGCAGCCCCCCGACTAGCGGGAGTTTGAGGAATGAGCAGTTCTTC CASSPPTSGSLRNEQFF
TRBD2 TRBJ2-3 - TRBV11-3 TGTGCCAGCAGCTTAGGGGATCCGGTGCTAGCGGGAGGCCGCAGTAGGACAGATACGCAGTATTTT CASSLGDPVLAGGRSRTDTQYF
TRBD2 TRBJ2-1 - TRBV10-1 TGCGCCAGCAGTGCTAGCGGGCGAACCTACAATGAGCAGTTCTTC CASSASGRTYNEQFF
- TRBJ2-1 few TRBV5-5 TGTGCCAGCAGCTGGAGAGGGTTAACGGAGCAGTTCTTC CASSWRGLTEQFF
- TRBJ1-3 - TRBV7-2 TGTGCCAGCAGCTTACCAGGGGTCGGAAACACCATATATTTT CASSLPGVGNTIYF
- TRBJ2-5 - TRBV21-1 TGTGCCAGCAGCAATGGACTAGCGGGGGAGACCCAGTACTTC CASSNGLAGETQYF